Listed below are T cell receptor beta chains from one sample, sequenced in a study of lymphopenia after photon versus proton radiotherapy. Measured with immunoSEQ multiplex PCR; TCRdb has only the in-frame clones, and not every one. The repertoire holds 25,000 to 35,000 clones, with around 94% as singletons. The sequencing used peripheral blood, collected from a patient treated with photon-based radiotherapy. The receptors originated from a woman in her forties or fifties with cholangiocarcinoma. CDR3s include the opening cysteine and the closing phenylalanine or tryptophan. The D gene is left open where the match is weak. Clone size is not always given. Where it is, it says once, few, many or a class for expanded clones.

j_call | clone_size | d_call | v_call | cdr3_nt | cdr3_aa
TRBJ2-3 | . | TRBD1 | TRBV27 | TGTGCCAGCGACAGGGGGACAGATACGCAGTATTTT | CASDRGTDTQYF
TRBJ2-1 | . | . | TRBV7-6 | TGTGCCAGCAGCCACGACCCTGACCACAATGAGCAGTTCTTC | CASSHDPDHNEQFF
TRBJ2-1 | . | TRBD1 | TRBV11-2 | TGTGCCAGCAGCCCCCGGACAGGGTTGACCTACAATGAGCAGTTCTTC | CASSPRTGLTYNEQFF
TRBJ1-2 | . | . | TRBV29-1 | TGCAGCGTTGGAATTGGACAGAACTATGGCTACACCTTC | CSVGIGQNYGYTF
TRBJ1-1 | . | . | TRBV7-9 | TGTGCCAGCAGCCCTACAGTCGCCAGCAACACTGAAGCTTTCTTT | CASSPTVASNTEAFF
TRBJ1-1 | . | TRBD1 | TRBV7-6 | TGTGCCAGCAGCCTAGTGTCAGGGGGGCATCAGAACACTGAAGCTTTCTTT | CASSLVSGGHQNTEAFF
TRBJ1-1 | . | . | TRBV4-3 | TGCGCCAGCAGCCAAAGGGCTAACACTGAAGCTTTCTTT | CASSQRANTEAFF
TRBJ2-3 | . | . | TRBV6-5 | TGTGCCAGCAGTTTAGTAAGGGGTACGCAGTATTTT | CASSLVRGTQYF
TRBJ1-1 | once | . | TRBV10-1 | TGCGCCAGCAGGGGTCGAGAGAACACTGAAGCTTTCTTT | CASRGRENTEAFF
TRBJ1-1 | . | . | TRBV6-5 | TGTGCCAGCTCCAACCCCCTATCTGAAGCTTTCTTT | CASSNPLSEAFF
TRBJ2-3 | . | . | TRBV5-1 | TGCGCCAGCAGCCCAGGACGGCCCACAGATACGCAGTATTTT | CASSPGRPTDTQYF
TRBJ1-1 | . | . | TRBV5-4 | TGTGCCAGCAGCTTAGGGGCTGACCTTAGGAGAGCTTTCTTT | CASSLGADLRRAFF
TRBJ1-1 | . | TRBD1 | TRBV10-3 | TGTGCCATCAGTGAGCGGACCGGGACAGTTAACACTGAAGCTTTCTTT | CAISERTGTVNTEAFF
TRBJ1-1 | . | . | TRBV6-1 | TGTGCCAGCAGAGAAGGACTTGCTGAAGCTTTCTTT | CASREGLAEAFF
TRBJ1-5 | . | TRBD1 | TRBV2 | TGTGCCAGCAGCCCGGGACAGGGACCCTATAGCAATCAGCCCCAGCATTTT | CASSPGQGPYSNQPQHF
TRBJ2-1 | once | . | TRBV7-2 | TGTGCCAGCACCGGTGACTCCCAGTTGTCCGGTGAGCAGTTCTTC | CASTGDSQLSGEQFF
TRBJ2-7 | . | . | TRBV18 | TGTGCCAGCTCACCCGATAGGGGTTCAGATCGCTCCTACGAGCAGTACTTC | CASSPDRGSDRSYEQYF
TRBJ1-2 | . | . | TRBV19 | TGTGCCAGTAGTATGAGGGGAAACTATGGCTACACCTTC | CASSMRGNYGYTF
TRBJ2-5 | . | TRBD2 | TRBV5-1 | TGCGCCAGCAGCTTGGCCGGACTAGCGGGGGGAGAGTACTTC | CASSLAGLAGGEYF
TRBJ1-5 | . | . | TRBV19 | TGTGCCAGTAGTATCCGAGGGGATCAGCCCCAGCATTTT | CASSIRGDQPQHF
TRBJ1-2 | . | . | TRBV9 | TGTGCCAGCAGCGTGGACGGGTCAGACTATGGCTACACCTTC | CASSVDGSDYGYTF
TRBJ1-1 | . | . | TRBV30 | TGTGCCTGGAAGTCAGGGACTAACACTGAAGCTTTCTTT | CAWKSGTNTEAFF
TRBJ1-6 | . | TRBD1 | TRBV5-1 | TGCGCCAGCTTTGACAGGGCCCTTAATTCACCCCTCCACTTT | CASFDRALNSPLHF
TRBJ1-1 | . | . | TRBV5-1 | TGCGCCAGCAGCTTGGACCACACCGGCCCAGCTTTCTTT | CASSLDHTGPAFF
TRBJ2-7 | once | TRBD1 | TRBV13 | TGTGCCAGCAGCTCCGACAGGGTCTACGAGCAGTACTTC | CASSSDRVYEQYF
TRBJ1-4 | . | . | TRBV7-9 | TGTGCCAGCAGCGTCGGGGGCGGCCGGGGTGAAAAACTGTTTTTT | CASSVGGGRGEKLFF
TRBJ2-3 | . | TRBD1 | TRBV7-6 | TGTGCCAGCAGCTTAGCGTGGACAGGGAGCACAGATACGCAGTATTTT | CASSLAWTGSTDTQYF
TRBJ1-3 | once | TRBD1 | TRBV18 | TGTGCCAGCTCACCTAATACAGGGGACTCTGGAAACACCATATATTTT | CASSPNTGDSGNTIYF
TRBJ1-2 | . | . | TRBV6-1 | TGTGCCAGCAGGGCCGGGACGGTAGTATATGGCTACACCTTC | CASRAGTVVYGYTF
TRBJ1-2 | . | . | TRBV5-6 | TGTGCCAGCAGCTTGTGGACAAACTATGGCTACACCTTC | CASSLWTNYGYTF
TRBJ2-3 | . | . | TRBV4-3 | TGCGCCAGCAGCCAAAGGGGTTCGGGGGCAGATACGCAGTATTTT | CASSQRGSGADTQYF
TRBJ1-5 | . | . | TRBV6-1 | TGTGCCAGCAGTGAATCTTTGACGGACCGGAGGGATCAGCCCCAGCATTTT | CASSESLTDRRDQPQHF
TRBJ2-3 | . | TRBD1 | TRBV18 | TGTGCCAGCTCCGGGGACAGGGTCACAGATACGCAGTATTTT | CASSGDRVTDTQYF
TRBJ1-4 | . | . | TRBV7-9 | TGTGCCAGCAGCTTGGCAGGGACGAATGAAAAACTGTTTTTT | CASSLAGTNEKLFF
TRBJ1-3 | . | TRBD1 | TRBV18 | TGTGCCAGCTCACCGGACAGGGGGCTTGGCTCTGGAAACACCATATATTTT | CASSPDRGLGSGNTIYF
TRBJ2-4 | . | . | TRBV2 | TGTGCCAGCAGTGTGGGAGGTAAAAACATTCAGTACTTC | CASSVGGKNIQYF
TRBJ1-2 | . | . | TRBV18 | TGTGCCAGCTCACCACCGGGAATCAGAGACAGGAAAATTGGCTACACCTTC | CASSPPGIRDRKIGYTF